The 28 T cell receptor beta chains below all came from one sample that was sequenced in a study of blood T cell repertoires in COVID-19. This table comes from immunoSEQ multiplex PCR, and its TCRdb copy is limited to in-frame clones, with some not included. The table includes 400,000 to 550,000 clones, 70% to 90% detected once. The source material was PBMCs or T cells enriched from blood (not recorded which). Source of these receptors: a woman in her late teens or twenties with acute COVID-19.

This CDR3 is CASSLDRAGGGYTF. The CDR3 DNA sequence: TGCGCCAGCAGCTTGGATAGGGCAGGGGGTGGCTACACCTTC. The chain combines TRBV5-1 with TRBJ1-2; the match to TRBD1 covers 7 bases. Germline CDR1 and CDR2: SGHRS and YFSETQ. The CDR3 contains 14 residues. The junction had 6 bases not matched to a gene; V was cut back by 0 bases and J by 7 bases.

The chain joins TRBV14 to TRBJ2-3, with D unresolved. The V and J ends lost 1 base and 5 bases respectively, with 7 bases between them. CDR3 size: 13 residues. Germline lookup yields CDR1 SGHDN and CDR2 FVKESK. Written as DNA, the CDR3 is TGTGCCAGCAGCCAAGGGGCGCGAGATACGCAGTATTTT. Protein sequence: CASSQGARDTQYF.

The chain couples TRBV20-1 to TRBJ1-5, with D perhaps TRBD1 (5 bases). CDR1 and CDR2 (germline): DFQATT, SNEGSKA (reference sequence). V lost 6 bases and J lost 6, with 9 bases in between. This CDR3 has 11 residues. The CDR3 region is CSAAGPQPQHF. CDR3 sequence (DNA): TGCAGTGCGGCAGGGCCTCAGCCCCAGCATTTT.

The chain joins TRBV6-5 to TRBJ2-1; D possibly corresponds to TRBD2 (6 bases). In germline, CDR1 is MNHEY, CDR2 SVGAGI. V dropped 2 bases and J dropped 0 bases, with 8 bases sitting between them. The CDR3 runs to 15 residues. The CDR3 DNA reads as TGTGCCAGCAGTTACGAGACTAGCTCCTACAATGAGCAGTTCTTC. Amino acids: CASSYETSSYNEQFF.

The chain recombines TRBV28 with TRBJ2-1; 10 bases agree with TRBD2. CDR1 MDHEN and CDR2 SYDVKM come from the germline V gene. The CDR3 totals 15 residues. J was trimmed by 10 bases and V by 7 bases; bases with no gene match: 13. The CDR3 DNA sequence: TGTGCCAGCACACTAACTAGCGGGAAGGGTTGGGAGCAGTTCTTC. It specifies CASTLTSGKGWEQFF.

This sequence joins TRBV4-1 and TRBJ2-5, with unresolved D. V gave up 2 bases and J gave up 5 bases, with 15 bases separating them. The CDR3 spans 15 residues. CDR1 is MGHRA, CDR2 YSYEKL, per germline. CDR3 sequence: CASSQNKEIRETQYF. The CDR3 DNA reads as TGCGCCAGCAGCCAAAACAAGGAGATTCGGGAGACCCAGTACTTC.

The V and J genes are TRBV28 and TRBJ1-2, with 8 bases that match TRBD1. This CDR3 region has 15 residues. CDR1 MDHEN and CDR2 SYDVKM come from the germline V gene. V dropped 3 bases and J dropped 5; count of bases not matched to a gene: 8. This CDR3 is CASSFIMGQVYGYTF. CDR3 sequence (DNA): TGTGCCAGCAGTTTTATAATGGGACAGGTATATGGCTACACCTTC.

The CDR3 loop is CASSGTGTSGYEQYF. The CDR3 DNA sequence: TGTGCCAGTAGCGGGACCGGGACTAGCGGTTACGAGCAGTACTTC. The V gene is TRBV19, the J gene TRBJ2-7; TRBD2 aligns across 11 bases. Germline CDR1 and CDR2: LNHDA and SQIVND (reference sequence). The J segment lost 4 bases and the V segment lost 6 bases, leaving 8 bases of the junction unmatched. The CDR3 runs to 15 residues.

The J gene is TRBJ1-5, the V gene TRBV11-2; 7 bases match TRBD1. The germline V gene encodes CDR1 SGHAT and CDR2 FQNNGV. V shed 5 bases and J 5 bases; nucleotides not matched to a gene: 3. The CDR3 length is 13 residues. The CDR3 nucleotides are TGTGCCAGCAGCGGGGACAGCTATCAGCCCCAGCATTTT. Encoded protein: CASSGDSYQPQHF.

This chain connects TRBV18 to TRBJ1-1, with 7 bases that match TRBD1. Germline-derived CDR1 and CDR2 are KGHSH and LQKENI. Germline trimming cut 3 bases from V and 4 bases from J; bases unmatched to any gene: 8. CDR3 size: 15 residues. The CDR3 DNA reads TGTGCCAGCTCACCCGCGGGACAGAAAGGCACTGAAGCTTTCTTT. This codes for CASSPAGQKGTEAFF.

The chain recombines TRBV14 with TRBJ1-1; tentatively, D is TRBD1 (5 bases). This CDR3 contains 12 residues. CDR1 is SGHDN, CDR2 FVKESK, per germline. The V end lost 6 bases, the J end lost 10 bases, and 15 bases lay between the germline ends. The CDR3 loop is CASSPDQGGAFF. The DNA of the CDR3 is TGTGCCAGCAGTCCGGACCAGGGTGGAGCTTTCTTT.

The rearrangement joins TRBV7-9 to TRBJ2-7; D is uncertain. The CDR3 spans 15 residues. Germline CDR1 is SEHNR and CDR2 is FQNEAQ (reference sequence). Trimming left V 1 base short and J 0 bases short, with 10 bases between. The CDR3 region has the DNA TGTGCCAGCAGCTTAGTTTTGCGGAACTCCTACGAGCAGTACTTC. Its protein product is CASSLVLRNSYEQYF. The complete variable domain, with remaining parts taken from reference TRBV7-9 and TRBJ2-7, reads DTGVSQNPRHKITKRGQNVTFRCDPISEHNRLYWYRQTLGQGPEFLTYFQNEAQLEKSRLLSDRFSAERPKGSFSTLEIQRTEQGDSAMYLCASSLVLRNSYEQYFGPGTRLTVT.

The chain links TRBV5-6 to TRBJ2-7, with 9 bases aligning to TRBD1. There are 14 residues in the CDR3. CDR1 and CDR2 (germline): SGHDT, YYEEEE. V shed 4 bases and J 4 bases; nucleotides not matched to a gene: 6. This CDR3 is CASSPTGTGYEQYF. The CDR3 coding sequence is TGTGCCAGCAGCCCAACCGGGACAGGGTACGAGCAGTACTTC.

The chain carries TRBV3-1 (or the pseudogene TRBV3-2) and TRBJ2-1, with 7 bases that match TRBD2. With 2 bases clipped from V and 0 bases from J, the junction kept 4 bases outside the gene matches. Germline V gene sequence: CDR1 LGHDT, CDR2 YNNKEL (reference sequence). This CDR3 has 16 amino acids. CDR3 sequence (DNA): TGTGCCAGCAGCCAAACTAGCGCAAGCTCCTACAATGAGCAGTTCTTC. Protein sequence: CASSQTSASSYNEQFF.

The chain employs TRBV6-5 and TRBJ2-2, with 12 bases lining up with TRBD1. The germline gives CDR1 MNHEY, CDR2 SVGAGI. Trimming at V came to 8 bases and at J to 3 bases, leaving 4 bases not matched to a gene. This CDR3 spans 15 amino acids. The CDR3 DNA reads as TGTGCCAGCCGCCGGGACAGGGGGCACACCGGGGAGCTGTTTTTT. Protein sequence: CASRRDRGHTGELFF.

V and J are TRBV11-2 and TRBJ2-7; D not certain. Trimming shortened V by 1 base and J by 3 bases, and 7 bases separated the two germline ends. The germline V gene encodes CDR1 SGHAT and CDR2 FQNNGV. The CDR3 is made up of 13 amino acids. Written as DNA, the CDR3 is TGTGCCAGCAGCTTAGCTCTTTTCTACGAGCAGTACTTC. As protein: CASSLALFYEQYF.

The V and J genes are TRBV9 and TRBJ2-1, with 12 bases matching TRBD2. The CDR3 sequence is 16 residues long. Germline values: CDR1 SGDLS, CDR2 YYNGEE. V shed 3 bases, J shed 5 bases, and the junction held 6 bases outside the gene matches. The CDR3 spells CASSERLAGDNNEQFF. The CDR3 DNA reads as TGTGCCAGCAGCGAACGACTAGCGGGGGACAACAATGAGCAGTTCTTC. Full variable domain (missing parts from reference TRBV9 and TRBJ2-1): DSGVTQTPKHLITATGQRVTLRCSPRSGDLSVYWYQQSLDQGLQFLIQYYNGEERAKGNILERFSAQQFPDLHSELNLSSLELGDSALYFCASSERLAGDNNEQFFGPGTRLTVL.

The V and J genes are TRBV12-3 or TRBV12-4 and TRBJ2-7; D is uncertain. V lost 2 bases to trimming and J lost 3 bases, with 5 bases between them. The CDR3 extends over 12 amino acids. CDR3 in DNA: TGTGCCAGCAGTTTAATCGTCTACGAGCAGTACTTC. This gives the protein CASSLIVYEQYF.

The V call is TRBV9, the J call TRBJ1-6; TRBD1 might be the D (5 bases). V was pared by 0 bases and J by 0 bases, with 7 bases between. CDR3 length: 16 amino acids. Germline CDR1 SGDLS, CDR2 YYNGEE. The CDR3 nucleotides are TGTGCCAGCAGCGTAGGGGGCATCTCCTATAATTCACCCCTCCACTTT. Its translation is CASSVGGISYNSPLHF.

J is TRBJ2-1 and V is TRBV4-1, with D possibly TRBD2 on 6 matching bases. V was trimmed by 1 base and J by 1 base, leaving 11 bases between them. Germline loops: CDR1 MGHRA, CDR2 YSYEKL. The CDR3 extends over 16 amino acids. CDR3 protein: CASSQGAGSSYNEQFF. The CDR3 DNA reads TGCGCCAGCAGCCAAGGGGCCGGGAGTTCCTACAATGAGCAGTTCTTC.

The CDR3: CAWSEENSNQPQHF. The CDR3 nucleotides are TGTGCCTGGAGTGAAGAGAATAGCAATCAGCCCCAGCATTTT. The chain uses TRBV30 and TRBJ1-5; D is unresolved. The V gene's germline CDR1 is GTSNPN and CDR2 SVGIG (reference sequence). The CDR3 totals 14 residues. V was cut by 1 base and J by 0 bases, with 7 bases left in between.

V and J are TRBV28 and TRBJ1-1; 7 bases are shared with TRBD1. The V and J ends lost 2 bases and 0 bases, in that order; junction bases with no gene match: 3. The CDR3 has 15 amino acids. The germline CDR1 and CDR2 sequences are MDHEN and SYDVKM. The CDR3 sequence: CASSLDREVNTEAFF. CDR3 bases: TGTGCCAGCAGTTTAGACAGGGAGGTGAACACTGAAGCTTTCTTT.

This clone was recorded once. The rearrangement uses TRBV9 and TRBJ2-5, with 8 positions matching TRBD1. This CDR3 is built from 13 residues. Germline V lookup: CDR1 SGDLS, CDR2 YYNGEE. The ends lost 3 bases at V and 5 bases at J; junction bases unmatched: 3. The CDR3: CASSARQGETQYF. For the CDR3, the DNA is TGTGCCAGCAGCGCAAGACAGGGGGAGACCCAGTACTTC.

The gene calls are TRBV7-2 and TRBJ2-7, with 7 bases identical to TRBD1. The V gene's germline CDR1 is SGHTA and CDR2 FQGNSA. The CDR3 runs 13 residues. The V gene end was trimmed by 1 base and the J gene end by 3 bases; junction bases not matched to a gene: 0. The CDR3 region is CASSLDRGYEQYF. The CDR3 nucleotides read TGTGCCAGCAGCTTAGACAGGGGCTACGAGCAGTACTTC. The variable domain in full, with the rest retrieved from reference TRBV7-2 and TRBJ2-7, is GAGVSQSPSNKVTEKGKDVELRCDPISGHTALYWYRQSLGQGLEFLIYFQGNSAPDKSGLPSDRFSAERTGGSVSTLTIQRTQQEDSAVYLCASSLDRGYEQYFGPGTRLTVT.

The chain is built from TRBV18 and TRBJ2-5, with 10 nucleotides matching TRBD2. V dropped 3 bases and J dropped 4; count of bases not matched to a gene: 8. Germline-derived CDR1 and CDR2 are KGHSH and LQKENI. The CDR3 totals 16 residues. DNA for the CDR3: TGTGCCAGCTCACCGATAACTAGCGGGAATGGAGAGACCCAGTACTTC. Translation: CASSPITSGNGETQYF.

The chain combines TRBV9 with TRBJ2-7, with 12 bases that match TRBD2. Looked up from germline, CDR1 is SGDLS and CDR2 is YYNGEE. This CDR3 comprises 17 residues. The junction had 13 bases not matched to a gene; V was cut back by 4 bases and J by 5 bases. For the CDR3, the DNA is TGTGCCAGCAGCCCGGTAAGCGGACTAGCGGGAAACCACGAGCAGTACTTC. Protein: CASSPVSGLAGNHEQYF. The full variable domain, completed using reference TRBV9 and TRBJ2-7, is DSGVTQTPKHLITATGQRVTLRCSPRSGDLSVYWYQQSLDQGLQFLIQYYNGEERAKGNILERFSAQQFPDLHSELNLSSLELGDSALYFCASSPVSGLAGNHEQYFGPGTRLTVT.

This sequence joins TRBV9 and TRBJ2-1; D might be TRBD1 (6 bases). V lost 1 base, J lost 1 base, and 12 bases lay in between. This CDR3 has 16 amino acids. Germline loops: CDR1 SGDLS, CDR2 YYNGEE. The CDR3 DNA is TGTGCCAGCAGCGTAACCGGGACATGGTCCTACAATGAGCAGTTCTTC. Protein: CASSVTGTWSYNEQFF. Full variable domain (missing parts from reference TRBV9 and TRBJ2-1): DSGVTQTPKHLITATGQRVTLRCSPRSGDLSVYWYQQSLDQGLQFLIQYYNGEERAKGNILERFSAQQFPDLHSELNLSSLELGDSALYFCASSVTGTWSYNEQFFGPGTRLTVL.

J is TRBJ1-1 and V is TRBV7-8, with D possibly TRBD1 on 6 matching bases. In germline, CDR1 is SGHVS, CDR2 FQNEAQ. Trimming removed 6 bases from V and 2 bases from J, with 10 bases in between. The CDR3 contains 13 residues. The CDR3 reads CASRRGGNTEAFF. CDR3 nucleotide sequence: TGTGCCAGCAGAAGAGGGGGTAACACTGAAGCTTTCTTT.